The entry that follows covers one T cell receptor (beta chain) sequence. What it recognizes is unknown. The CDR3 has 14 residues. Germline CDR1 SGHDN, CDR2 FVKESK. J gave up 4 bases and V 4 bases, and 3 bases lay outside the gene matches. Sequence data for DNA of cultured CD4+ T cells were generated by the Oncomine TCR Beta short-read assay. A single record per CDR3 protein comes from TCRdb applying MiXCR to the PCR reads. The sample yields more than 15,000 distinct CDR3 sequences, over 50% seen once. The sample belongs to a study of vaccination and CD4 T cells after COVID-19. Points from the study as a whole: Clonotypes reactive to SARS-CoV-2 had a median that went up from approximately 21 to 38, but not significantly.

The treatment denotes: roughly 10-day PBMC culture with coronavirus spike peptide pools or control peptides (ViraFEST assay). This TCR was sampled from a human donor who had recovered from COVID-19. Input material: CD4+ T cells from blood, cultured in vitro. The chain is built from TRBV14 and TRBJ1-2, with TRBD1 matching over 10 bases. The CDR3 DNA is TGTGCCAGCAGCCCTGGACAGGGGGGCTATGGCTACACCTTC. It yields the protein CASSPGQGGYGYTF.